This T cell receptor (beta chain) emerged from a study of blood T cells in healthy people across ages (dated by TCRdb to the mid-2010s). Describing the broader study: In model experiments, template switching captured about one uniquely barcoded TCR beta cDNA molecule for every two T cells. The study measured age-related changes in TCR beta repertoire diversity using deep sequencing normalized with unique cDNA molecular identifiers. The donors were divided into four age groups: young (average approximately 16 years), middle-aged (roughly 42), aged (approximately 64) and long-lived (nearly 85). To avoid experimental bias, donors of different ages were distributed randomly across sequencing lanes. The study analyzed two additional independent replicas of 1 million unique cDNA reads from the same blood draw for two donors, one aged 18 to 30 and one aged 80 or older.

The donors were some 39 Caucasian individuals from Russia, aged roughly 6 to 90 years, who were systemically healthy. Around 9.9 milliliters of peripheral blood were collected from each donor into EDTA-treated Vacutainer tubes. Ficoll-Paque density-gradient centrifugation was used to isolate PBMCs, with at least 7 million obtained per sample. Trizol reagent was used to extract total RNA from the PBMCs, yielding at least 6 micrograms per sample. For every donor, flow cytometry on a PBMC aliquot measured the percentage of naive CD45RAhigh/CD27high T cells. Comment on this clonotype: No antigen is known for it. It has no much larger one-base neighbor in the sample; base qualities were not kept.

Deletion took 0 bases off V and 1 base off J, with a span of 10 bases between the germline ends. CDR1 and CDR2 are drawn from the germline V gene: SGHVS, FNYEAQ. The CDR3 goes from the cysteine to the phenylalanine over 15 residues. Here the CDR3 DNA is all that survives: 45 bases in frame from base 1. The library was obtained by 5' RACE. These reads were obtained on an Illumina HiSeq 2500. A second PCR of roughly 6 to 12 cycles was run with a J-beta primer mix and a sample-barcoded 5' primer. A unique molecular identifier was introduced onto each TCR beta cDNA molecule by a template-switch 5' adaptor carrying 12 random nucleotides. At least 2.5 million CDR3-containing paired-end reads were obtained from each sample. All of the RNA was converted into first-strand cDNA using the Mint cDNA synthesis kit, with a TRBC-specific oligonucleotide serving as the primer. All cDNA was treated with uracil-DNA glycosylase and then went through a first 18-cycle PCR with the universal primers M1SS and BC2_uni_R. Per the source publication's procedure: Each sample was normalized by randomly selecting 1 million high-quality reads, each carrying a distinct molecular identifier. Reads sharing molecular identifiers were discarded rather than binned into consensus sequences. MiTCR, with a Q25 quality threshold and the strictest error-elimination algorithm, was used for CDR3 identification, clonotype clustering and error correction. A nonparametric unseen species model with Euler transformation was used to estimate a lower bound on total TCR beta diversity. Using fastp at Q25 and MiXCR, TCRdb reprocessed the public reads and kept productive beta chains. Identical CDR3 protein sequences are pooled into one entry, listed with their most common genes and DNA. These V and J calls originate from TCRdb's pipeline instead of the authors' own analysis. The sample table contains about 1.7 million distinct CDR3 sequences; only one count was recorded for about 28% of them. 7.7% of the sample belongs to the ten largest clones.

Overall results and qualifications from the work: Compared with the aged group, the long-lived group had more naive CD4+ T cells, fewer expanded clones and increased TCR diversity, a pattern suggesting age selection. Since profiling was done on bulk unsorted PBMCs, naive and antigen-experienced compartments could not be conclusively compared. Estimates of total diversity from one million sequenced T cells were regarded as lower bounds and underestimates. Because donor CMV infection status was unknown, age-related changes in expanded clonotypes were potentially confounded. A strong correlation was found between observed TCR beta diversity and the percentage of naive T cells measured by flow cytometry. Observed TCR beta diversity per million T cells fell roughly linearly with age, and a significant reduction was already apparent by age roughly 40.

What was sequenced was blood. The source is a woman in her twenties or thirties in good health. The receptor chain draws on TRBV7-6 and TRBJ2-7; the D gene lacks a confident call. Here is the DNA: TGTGCCAGCAGCTTAGCCGCCGACGGATCCTACGAGCAGTACTTC. It translates as CASSLAADGSYEQYF. Full variable domain (CDR3 extended with the reference TRBV7-6 and TRBJ2-7 proteins): GAGVSQSPRYKVTKRGQDVALRCDPISGHVSLYWYRQALGQGPEFLTYFNYEAQQDKSGLPNDRFSAERPEGSISTLTIQRTEQRDSAMYRCASSLAADGSYEQYFGPGTRLTVT.